This entry is about one TCR beta chain. The antigen remains unidentified. Assay: immunoSEQ multiplex PCR; the TCRdb copy retains only in-frame clones and omits some. Of around 75,000 clones in the sample, roughly 80% were seen once. This entry is derived from a study of OX40 agonist ivuxolimab in advanced cancers. Study-wide findings and caveats: The mean number of expanded clones was higher in CD8+ T cells than in CD4+. The study found among the lowest clonal expansion in partial responders at 0.1-3.0 mg/kg. Within 6 weeks, CD4+ and CD8+ blood T cells expanded clonally at 0.1 to 3.0 mg/kg.

There are 18 residues in the CDR3. With 4 bases removed from V and 0 bases from J, the gap between germline ends came to 19 bases. Per the germline V gene, CDR1 is SGHRS and CDR2 is YFSETQ. The source was CD4+ or CD8+ T cells sorted from blood, collected in a trial of the OX40 agonist ivuxolimab. The V gene is TRBV5-1, the J gene TRBJ2-2, with a tentative D call TRBD2 (6 bases). The receptor comes from an adult with an advanced solid tumor such as melanoma, head and neck, liver or kidney cancer. CDR3 sequence: CASSPGLRGNANTGELFF. CDR3 sequence (DNA): TGCGCCAGCAGCCCCGGTTTGCGGGGAAACGCGAACACCGGGGAGCTGTTTTTT.